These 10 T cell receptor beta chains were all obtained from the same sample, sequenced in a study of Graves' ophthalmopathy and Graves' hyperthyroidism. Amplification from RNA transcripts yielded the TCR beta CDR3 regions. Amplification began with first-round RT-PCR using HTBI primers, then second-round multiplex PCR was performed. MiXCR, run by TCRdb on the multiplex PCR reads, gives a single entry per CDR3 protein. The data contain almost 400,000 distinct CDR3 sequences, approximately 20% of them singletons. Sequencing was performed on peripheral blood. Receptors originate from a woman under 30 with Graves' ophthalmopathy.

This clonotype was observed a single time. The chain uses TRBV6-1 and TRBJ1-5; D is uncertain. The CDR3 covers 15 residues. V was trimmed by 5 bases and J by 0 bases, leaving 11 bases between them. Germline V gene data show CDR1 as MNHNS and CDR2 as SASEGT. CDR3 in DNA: TGTGCCAGCAGTCCTAGAGAATATAGCAATCAGCCCCAGCATTTT. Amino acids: CASSPREYSNQPQHF.

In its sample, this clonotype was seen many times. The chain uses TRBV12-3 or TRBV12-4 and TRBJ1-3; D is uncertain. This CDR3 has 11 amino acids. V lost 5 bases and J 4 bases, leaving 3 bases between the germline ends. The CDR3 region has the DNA TGTGCCAGCAGTCCCGGAAACACCATATATTTT. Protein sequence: CASSPGNTIYF.

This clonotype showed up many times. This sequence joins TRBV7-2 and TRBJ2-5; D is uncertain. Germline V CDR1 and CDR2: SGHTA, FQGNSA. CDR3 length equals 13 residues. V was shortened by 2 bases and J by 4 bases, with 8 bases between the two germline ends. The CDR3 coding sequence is TGTGCCAGCAGCTTACGGGCCCCAGAGACCCAGTACTTC. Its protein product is CASSLRAPETQYF.

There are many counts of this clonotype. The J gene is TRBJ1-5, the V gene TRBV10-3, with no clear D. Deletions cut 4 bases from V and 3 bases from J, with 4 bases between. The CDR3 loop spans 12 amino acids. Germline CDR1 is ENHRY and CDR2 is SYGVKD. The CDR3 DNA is TGTGCCATCAGTGCAAACAATCAGCCCCAGCATTTT. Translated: CAISANNQPQHF.

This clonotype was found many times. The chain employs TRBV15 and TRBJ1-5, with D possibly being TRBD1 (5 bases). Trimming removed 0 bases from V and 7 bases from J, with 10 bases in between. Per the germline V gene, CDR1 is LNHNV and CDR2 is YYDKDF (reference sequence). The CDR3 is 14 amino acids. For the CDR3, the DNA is TGTGCCACCAGCAGAGACAGGGTGAAACAGCCCCAGCATTTT. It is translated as CATSRDRVKQPQHF.

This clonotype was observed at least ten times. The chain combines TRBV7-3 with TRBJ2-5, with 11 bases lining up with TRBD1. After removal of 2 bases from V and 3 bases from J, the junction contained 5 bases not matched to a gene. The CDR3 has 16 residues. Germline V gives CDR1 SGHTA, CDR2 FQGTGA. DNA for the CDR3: TGTGCCAGCAGCTTATTCGGACAGGGGGCCGAAGAGACCCAGTACTTC. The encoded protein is CASSLFGQGAEETQYF. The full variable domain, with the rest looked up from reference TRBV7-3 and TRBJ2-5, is GAGVSQTPSNKVTEKGKYVELRCDPISGHTALYWYRQSLGQGPEFLIYFQGTGAADDSGLPNDRFFAVRPEGSVSTLKIQRTERGDSAVYLCASSLFGQGAEETQYFGPGTRLLVL.

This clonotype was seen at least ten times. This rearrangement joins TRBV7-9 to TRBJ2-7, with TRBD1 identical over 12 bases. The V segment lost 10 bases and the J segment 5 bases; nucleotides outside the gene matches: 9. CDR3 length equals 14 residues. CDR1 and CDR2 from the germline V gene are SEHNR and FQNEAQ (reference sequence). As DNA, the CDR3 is TGTGCCACCAATCTCGGGACAGGGGGCAACGAGCAGTACTTC. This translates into CATNLGTGGNEQYF.

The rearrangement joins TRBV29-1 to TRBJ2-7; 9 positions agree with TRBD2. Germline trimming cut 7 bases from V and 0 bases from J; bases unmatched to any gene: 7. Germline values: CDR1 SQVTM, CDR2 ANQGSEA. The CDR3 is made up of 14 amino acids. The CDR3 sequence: CSATGTSSSYEQYF. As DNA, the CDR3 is TGCAGCGCAACCGGGACTAGCTCCTCCTACGAGCAGTACTTC.

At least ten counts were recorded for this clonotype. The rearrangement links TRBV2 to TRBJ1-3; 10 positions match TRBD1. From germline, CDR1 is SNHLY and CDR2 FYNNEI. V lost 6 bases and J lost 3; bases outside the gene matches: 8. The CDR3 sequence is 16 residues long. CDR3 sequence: CASRSGQGTGGNTIYF. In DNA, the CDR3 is TGTGCCAGCAGATCGGGACAGGGGACAGGTGGAAACACCATATATTTT.

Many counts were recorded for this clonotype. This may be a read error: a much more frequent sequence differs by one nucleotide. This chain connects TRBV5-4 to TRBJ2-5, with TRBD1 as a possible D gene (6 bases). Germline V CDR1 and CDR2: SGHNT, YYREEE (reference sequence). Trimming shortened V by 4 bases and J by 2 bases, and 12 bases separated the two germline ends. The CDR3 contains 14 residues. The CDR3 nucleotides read TGTGCCAGCAGCGTCGGACAGATACAAGAGACCCAGTACTTC. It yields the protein CASSVGQIQETQYF.